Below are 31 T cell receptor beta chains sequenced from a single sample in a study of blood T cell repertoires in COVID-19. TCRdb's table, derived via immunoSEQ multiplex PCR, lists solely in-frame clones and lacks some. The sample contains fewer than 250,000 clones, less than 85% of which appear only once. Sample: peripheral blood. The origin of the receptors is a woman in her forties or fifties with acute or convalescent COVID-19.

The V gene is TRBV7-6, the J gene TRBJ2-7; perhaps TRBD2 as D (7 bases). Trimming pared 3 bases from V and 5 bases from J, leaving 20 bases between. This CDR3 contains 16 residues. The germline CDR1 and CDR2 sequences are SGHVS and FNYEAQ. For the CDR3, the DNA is TGTGCCAGCAGCTTGGGGGGCGGGGAGGGGGGCCACGAGCAGTACTTC. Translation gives CASSLGGGEGGHEQYF.

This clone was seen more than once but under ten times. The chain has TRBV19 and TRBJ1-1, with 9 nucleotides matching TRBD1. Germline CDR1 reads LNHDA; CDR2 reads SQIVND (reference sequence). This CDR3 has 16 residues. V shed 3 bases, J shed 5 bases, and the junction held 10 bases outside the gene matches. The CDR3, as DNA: TGTGCCAGTAGTATTCGGGACAGGGCGTCAGGTACTGAAGCTTTCTTT. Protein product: CASSIRDRASGTEAFF.

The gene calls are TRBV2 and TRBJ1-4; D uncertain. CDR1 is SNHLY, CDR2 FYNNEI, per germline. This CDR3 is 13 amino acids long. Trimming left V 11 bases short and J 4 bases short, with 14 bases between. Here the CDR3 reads CAGSLNGNEKLFF. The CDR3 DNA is TGTGCCGGTAGCCTTAACGGTAATGAAAAACTGTTTTTT.

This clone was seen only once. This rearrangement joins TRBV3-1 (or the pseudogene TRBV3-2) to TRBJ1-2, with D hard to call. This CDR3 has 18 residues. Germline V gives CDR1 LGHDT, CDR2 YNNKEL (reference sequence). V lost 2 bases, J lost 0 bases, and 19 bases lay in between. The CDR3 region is CASSQRAGKQHSNYGYTF. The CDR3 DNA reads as TGTGCCAGCAGCCAAAGGGCGGGGAAACAGCACTCTAACTATGGCTACACCTTC.

The CDR3 DNA follows: TGTGCCAGCAGGTCTCAGCGGGGGGGGAACACCGGGGAGCTGTTTTTT. Protein product: CASRSQRGGNTGELFF. V gene TRBV6-6 combines with J gene TRBJ2-2, with TRBD2 matching 10 bases. Germline CDR1 reads MNHNY; CDR2 reads SVGAGI (reference sequence). With V trimmed by 6 bases and J by 1 base, 5 bases remained unmatched. The CDR3 contains 16 residues.

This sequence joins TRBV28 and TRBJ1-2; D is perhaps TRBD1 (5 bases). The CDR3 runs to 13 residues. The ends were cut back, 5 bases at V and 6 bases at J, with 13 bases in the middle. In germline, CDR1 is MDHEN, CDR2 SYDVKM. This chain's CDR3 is CASSRGGFDGYTF. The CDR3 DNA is TGTGCCAGCAGTAGGGGCGGATTTGATGGCTACACCTTC.

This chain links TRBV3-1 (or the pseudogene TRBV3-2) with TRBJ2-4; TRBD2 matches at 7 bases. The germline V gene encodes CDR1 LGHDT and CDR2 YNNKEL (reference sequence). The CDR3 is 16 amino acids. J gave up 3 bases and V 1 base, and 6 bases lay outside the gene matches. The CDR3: CASSQGLTGGKNIQYF. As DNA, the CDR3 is TGTGCCAGCAGCCAAGGCCTAACGGGAGGCAAAAACATTCAGTACTTC.

Here the CDR3 DNA reads TGTGCCAGCAGCGTAGCTGGCACCATCCACGAGCAGTACTTC. This codes for CASSVAGTIHEQYF. The rearrangement links TRBV9 to TRBJ2-7; D remains unclear. Germline CDR1 reads SGDLS; CDR2 reads YYNGEE. The length of the CDR3 is 14 residues. Between the trimmed V and J ends, which lost 0 bases and 5 bases, there was a span of 12 bases. Complete variable domain (other parts from reference TRBV9 and TRBJ2-7): DSGVTQTPKHLITATGQRVTLRCSPRSGDLSVYWYQQSLDQGLQFLIQYYNGEERAKGNILERFSAQQFPDLHSELNLSSLELGDSALYFCASSVAGTIHEQYFGPGTRLTVT.

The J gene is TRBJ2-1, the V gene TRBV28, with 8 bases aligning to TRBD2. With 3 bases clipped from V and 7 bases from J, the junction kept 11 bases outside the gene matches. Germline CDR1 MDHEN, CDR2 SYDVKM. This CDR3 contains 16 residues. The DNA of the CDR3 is TGTGCCAGCAGTTTGCTTCCGGGACTAGGAGGAAATGAGCAGTTCTTC. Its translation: CASSLLPGLGGNEQFF.

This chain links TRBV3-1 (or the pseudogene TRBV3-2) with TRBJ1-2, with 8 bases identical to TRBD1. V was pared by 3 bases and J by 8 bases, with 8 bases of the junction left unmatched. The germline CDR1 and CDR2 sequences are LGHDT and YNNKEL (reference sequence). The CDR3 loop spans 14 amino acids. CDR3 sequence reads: CASSQGTGLWGYTF. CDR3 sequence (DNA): TGTGCCAGCAGCCAGGGGACAGGCCTTTGGGGCTACACCTTC.

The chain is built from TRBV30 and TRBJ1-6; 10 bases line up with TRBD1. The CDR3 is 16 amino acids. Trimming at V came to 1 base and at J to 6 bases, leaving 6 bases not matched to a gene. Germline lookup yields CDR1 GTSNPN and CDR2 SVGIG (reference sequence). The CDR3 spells CAWSASRTGGNSPLHF. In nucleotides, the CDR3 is TGTGCCTGGAGTGCCTCCCGGACAGGGGGTAATTCACCCCTCCACTTT.

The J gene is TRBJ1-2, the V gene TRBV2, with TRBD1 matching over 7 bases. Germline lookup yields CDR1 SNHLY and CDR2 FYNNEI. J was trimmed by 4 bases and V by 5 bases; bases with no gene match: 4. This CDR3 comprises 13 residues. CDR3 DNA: TGTGCCAGCAGTCGACAGGGATCCTATGGCTACACCTTC. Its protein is CASSRQGSYGYTF.

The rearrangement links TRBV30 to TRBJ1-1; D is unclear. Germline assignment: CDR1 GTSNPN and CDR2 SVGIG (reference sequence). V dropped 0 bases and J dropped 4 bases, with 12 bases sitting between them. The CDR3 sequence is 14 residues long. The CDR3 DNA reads TGTGCCTGGAGTGTGGAGTTGCGCGGCACTGAAGCTTTCTTT. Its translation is CAWSVELRGTEAFF.

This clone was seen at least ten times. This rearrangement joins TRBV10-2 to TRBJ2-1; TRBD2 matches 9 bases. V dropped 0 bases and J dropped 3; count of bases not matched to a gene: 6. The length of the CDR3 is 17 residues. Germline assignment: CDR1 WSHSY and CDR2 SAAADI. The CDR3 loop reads CASSESTLAGVYNEQFF. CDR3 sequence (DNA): TGCGCCAGCAGTGAGTCTACACTAGCGGGTGTCTACAATGAGCAGTTCTTC.

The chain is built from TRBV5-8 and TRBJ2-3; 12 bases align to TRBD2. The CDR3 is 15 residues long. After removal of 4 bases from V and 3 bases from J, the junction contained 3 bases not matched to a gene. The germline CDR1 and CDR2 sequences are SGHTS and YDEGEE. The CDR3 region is CASSMGTSGTDTQYF. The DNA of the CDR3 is TGTGCCAGCAGCATGGGGACTAGCGGGACAGATACGCAGTATTTT.

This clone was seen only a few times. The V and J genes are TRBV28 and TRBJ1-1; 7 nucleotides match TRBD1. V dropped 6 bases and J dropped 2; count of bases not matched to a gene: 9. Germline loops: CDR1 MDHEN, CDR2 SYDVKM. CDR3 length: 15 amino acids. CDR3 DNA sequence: TGTGCCAGCAGGATGACAGGGATGGGAAACACTGAAGCTTTCTTT. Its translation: CASRMTGMGNTEAFF.

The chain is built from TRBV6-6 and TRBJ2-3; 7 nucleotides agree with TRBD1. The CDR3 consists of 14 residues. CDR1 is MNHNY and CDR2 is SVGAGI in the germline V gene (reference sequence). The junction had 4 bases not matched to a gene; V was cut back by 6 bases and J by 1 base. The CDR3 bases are TGTGCCAGCAGGGATACAGGGGGCACAGATACGCAGTATTTT. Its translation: CASRDTGGTDTQYF.

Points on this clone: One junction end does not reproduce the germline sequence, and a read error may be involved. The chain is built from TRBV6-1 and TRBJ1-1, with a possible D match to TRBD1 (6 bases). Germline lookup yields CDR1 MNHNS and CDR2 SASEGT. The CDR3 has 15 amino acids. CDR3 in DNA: TGTGCCAGCAGTAAAGCGGGGGCGGTGGGCACTGAAGCTTTCTTT. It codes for CASSKAGAVGTEAFF.

The CDR3 loop is CASRTSGGQQYF. The CDR3 nucleotides read TGTGCCAGCAGGACTAGCGGGGGCCAGCAGTACTTC. V usage is TRBV6-5 and J usage is TRBJ2-7; TRBD2 matches at 12 bases. Germline V gene lookup returns CDR1 MNHEY and CDR2 SVGAGI. V shed 6 bases and J 8 bases; nucleotides not matched to a gene: 2. The CDR3 covers 12 residues.

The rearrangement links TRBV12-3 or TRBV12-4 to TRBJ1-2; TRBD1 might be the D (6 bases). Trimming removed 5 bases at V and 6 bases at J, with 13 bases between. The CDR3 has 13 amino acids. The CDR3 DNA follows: TGTGCCAGCAGTCCTAACAGGGTAGATGGCTACACCTTC. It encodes CASSPNRVDGYTF.

The CDR3, as DNA: TGTGCCAGCAGATACCGACAGGGAGGTTCCACTGAAGCTTTCTTT. It is translated as CASRYRQGGSTEAFF. The chain has TRBV5-6 and TRBJ1-1, with 7 bases that match TRBD1. Trimming removed 5 bases from V and 4 bases from J; junction bases left unmatched: 11. This CDR3 region has 15 residues. Germline V gene data show CDR1 as SGHDT and CDR2 as YYEEEE.

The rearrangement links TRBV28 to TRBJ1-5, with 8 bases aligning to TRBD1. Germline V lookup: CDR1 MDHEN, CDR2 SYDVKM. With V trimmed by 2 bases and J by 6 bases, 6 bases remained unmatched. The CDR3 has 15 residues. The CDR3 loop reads CASSLSRGPGQPQHF. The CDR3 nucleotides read TGTGCCAGCAGTTTAAGCAGGGGGCCCGGTCAGCCCCAGCATTTT.

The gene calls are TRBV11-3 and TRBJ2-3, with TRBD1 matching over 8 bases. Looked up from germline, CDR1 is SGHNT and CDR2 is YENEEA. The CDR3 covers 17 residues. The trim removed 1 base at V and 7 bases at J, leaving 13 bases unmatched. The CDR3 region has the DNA TGTGCCAGCAGCTTAGGAGGGACAGGTGGTGCACAGAATACGCAGTATTTT. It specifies CASSLGGTGGAQNTQYF.

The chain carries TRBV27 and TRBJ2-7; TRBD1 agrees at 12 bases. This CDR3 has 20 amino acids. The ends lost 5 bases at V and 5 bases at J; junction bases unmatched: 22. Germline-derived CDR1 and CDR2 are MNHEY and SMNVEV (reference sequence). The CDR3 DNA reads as TGTGCCAGCAGTACCATAACCGGGACAGGGGGCCTTCAAAGCCCCCACGAGCAGTACTTC. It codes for CASSTITGTGGLQSPHEQYF.

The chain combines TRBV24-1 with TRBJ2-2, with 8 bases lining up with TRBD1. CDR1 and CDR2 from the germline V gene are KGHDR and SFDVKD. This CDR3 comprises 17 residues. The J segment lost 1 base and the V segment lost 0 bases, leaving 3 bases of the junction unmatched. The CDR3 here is CATSDLGGQGNTGELFF. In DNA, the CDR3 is TGTGCCACCAGTGATTTGGGTGGACAGGGGAACACCGGGGAGCTGTTTTTT.

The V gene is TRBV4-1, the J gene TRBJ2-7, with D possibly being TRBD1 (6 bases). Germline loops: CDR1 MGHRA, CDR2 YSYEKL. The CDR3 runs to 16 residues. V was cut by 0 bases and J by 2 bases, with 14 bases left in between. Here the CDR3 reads CASSQDTNRVTYEQYF. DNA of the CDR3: TGCGCCAGCAGCCAAGATACCAACAGGGTGACCTACGAGCAGTACTTC.

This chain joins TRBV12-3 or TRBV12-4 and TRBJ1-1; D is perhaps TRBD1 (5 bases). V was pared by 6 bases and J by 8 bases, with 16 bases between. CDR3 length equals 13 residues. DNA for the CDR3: TGTGCCAGCAGACCTGGACACACAACCGAAGCTTTCTTT. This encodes CASRPGHTTEAFF.

The CDR3 nucleotides read TGTGCCAGCAGCCGCAACGGGGACAGGGATCAGCCCCAGCATTTT. It is translated as CASSRNGDRDQPQHF. This chain links TRBV5-5 with TRBJ1-5; TRBD1 matches 9 bases. V lost 4 bases, J lost 5 bases, and 7 bases stayed unmatched. The CDR3 runs 15 residues. CDR1 is SGHKS, CDR2 YYEKEE, per germline (reference sequence).

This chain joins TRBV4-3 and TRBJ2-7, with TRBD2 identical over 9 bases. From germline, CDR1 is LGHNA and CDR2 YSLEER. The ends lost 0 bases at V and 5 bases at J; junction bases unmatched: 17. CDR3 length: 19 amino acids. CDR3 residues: CASSQDRGRGDRLGNEQYF. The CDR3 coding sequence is TGCGCCAGCAGCCAAGATCGCGGGAGGGGGGATAGGTTGGGAAACGAGCAGTACTTC.

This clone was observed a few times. This CDR3 reads CASSSPPSGEQYF. The CDR3 DNA sequence: TGTGCCAGCAGCTCACCACCTAGTGGCGAGCAGTACTTC. This chain joins TRBV6-2 or TRBV6-3 and TRBJ2-7; D is unresolved. The germline CDR1 and CDR2 sequences are MNHEY and SVGEGT. Between the trimmed V and J ends, which lost 6 bases and 6 bases, there was a span of 15 bases. This CDR3 region has 13 residues.

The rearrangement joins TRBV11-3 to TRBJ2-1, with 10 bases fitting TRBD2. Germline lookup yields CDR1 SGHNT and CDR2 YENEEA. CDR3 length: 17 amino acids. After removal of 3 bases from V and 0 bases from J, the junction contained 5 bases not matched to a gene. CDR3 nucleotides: TGTGCCAGCAGCTTTCTAGCGGGGGCCAGCTCCTACAATGAGCAGTTCTTC. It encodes CASSFLAGASSYNEQFF.